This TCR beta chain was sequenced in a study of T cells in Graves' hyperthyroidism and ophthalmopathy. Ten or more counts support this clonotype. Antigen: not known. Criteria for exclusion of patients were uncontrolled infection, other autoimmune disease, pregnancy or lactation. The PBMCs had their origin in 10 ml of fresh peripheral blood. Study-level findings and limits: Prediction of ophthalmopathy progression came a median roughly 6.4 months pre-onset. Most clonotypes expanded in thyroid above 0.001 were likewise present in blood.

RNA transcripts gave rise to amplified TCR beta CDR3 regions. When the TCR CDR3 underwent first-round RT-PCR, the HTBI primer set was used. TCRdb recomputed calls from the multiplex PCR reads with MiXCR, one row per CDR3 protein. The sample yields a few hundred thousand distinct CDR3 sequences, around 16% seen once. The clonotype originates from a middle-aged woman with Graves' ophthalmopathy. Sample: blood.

The CDR3 sequence: CASSQVSGTDTQYF. As DNA, the CDR3 is TGCGCCAGCAGCCAAGTTTCGGGCACAGATACGCAGTATTTT. The chain employs TRBV4-1 and TRBJ2-3; D not resolved. The CDR3 loop spans 14 amino acids. The V and J ends lost 1 base and 1 base respectively, with 6 bases between them. The germline V gene encodes CDR1 MGHRA and CDR2 YSYEKL.